This TCR beta chain originates from a study of cytomegalovirus exposure and HLA in healthy donors. To note about this clone: Its antigen is not known.

V was cut by 1 base and J by 5 bases, with 12 bases left in between. Germline V gene data show CDR1 as LNHDA and CDR2 as SQIVND (reference sequence). CDR3 length equals 14 residues. 60 Vbeta and 13 Jbeta primers were used in PCR. Libraries were prepared by immunoSEQ multiplex PCR; TCRdb keeps only in-frame clonotypes and omits some of them. Of 190,000 or so clones detected, 80% appear once; the ten largest clones hold 0.65%. The study, taken as a whole, reports: Data from an earlier analysis indicated that most TCR beta V segments were productive either about 90% or about 30% of the time. Rarity held for most TCR sequences, but there were some public TCRs that occurred in many donors.

The sequencing sample was made of PBMCs. This receptor was identified in a boy aged 5 to 17 in good health and CMV-seronegative. V is TRBV19 and J is TRBJ2-7, with a tentative D call TRBD1 (6 bases). The DNA for the CDR3 is TGTGCCAGTAGTATAGGAGGGACACAGGACGAGCAGTACTTC. This translates into CASSIGGTQDEQYF.